Reported below is one T cell receptor beta chain. Its antigen specificity is not known. Base quality data are lacking; no much larger clone is found one base away. This entry is derived from a study of human T cells and chemical hapten exposure (dated by TCRdb to the early 2020s). The study in broad terms: For sensitization, 2% DPC in acetone was applied to a 2 cm by 2 cm area of upper inner arm skin. Libraries were pooled for sequencing, and variation in per-sample TCR yields was attributed mainly to small differences in library volumes within the pool. For TCR sequencing, blood came from about 28 alopecia patients at anywhere from one to four time points (pre-sensitization, 2, 6 and 24 weeks). Patients additionally received weekly therapeutic DPC doses to the scalp throughout the roughly 25-week study period. The mostly female patient cohort included alopecia areata with under or over 50% scalp involvement, alopecia totalis and alopecia universalis. This study followed changes in the peripheral blood TCR repertoire in vivo during primary and secondary sensitization of alopecia patients to the hapten diphenylcyclopropenone (DPC). Blood was sampled from patients pre-sensitization (week 0) and at 2, 6 and about 24 weeks after DPC sensitization. Patch testing was performed on the upper back with Finn chambers containing 0.01% DPC, and the patch tests were scored after 6 days according to International Contact Dermatitis Research Group standards.

The sample's time point label is to be understood as: pre-sensitization, week 0. The treatment or condition label, read with the paper, signifies: therapeutic diphenylcyclopropenone sensitization with weekly scalp DPC. Blood at each patch-test visit was drawn before the patch test was applied. Patients were eligible if aged 18 to 70, diagnosed with alopecia and judged suitable for DPC therapy, and pregnant patients were excluded. Total RNA was extracted from unfractionated whole blood that had been collected in Tempus Blood RNA tubes. General conclusions and limits of the study: Compared with pre-sensitization or healthy control sets, expanded TCRs formed significantly more large CDR3 similarity clusters, which is consistent with antigen-driven responses. All patients had alopecia, a presumed autoimmune disease, so their immune response might differ from that of healthy individuals. Repeated subsampling changed both the strength of the expansion versus patch-test correlation and the threshold at which that correlation became significant. A positive correlation was found between the number of PT1 expanded TCRs and patch test score, with significance reached at thresholds 8, 16 and 32 but not 4. DPC sensitization did not change how many TCRs were above 1 in 1000 frequency, and no evidence was found of alterations in global repertoire structure.

Preparation of the library involved RACE. The instrument given in TCRdb is NextSeq 500. During library preparation, unique molecular identifiers were attached to individual cDNA molecules so that TCRs could be counted in a quantitative, reproducible way. From each blood RNA sample, both TCR alpha and TCR beta chains were sequenced. Per the original workflow: Samples had a median of roughly 98,000 TCRs, with a range from about 20,000 to 690,600. The Decombinator software suite was used to annotate V, J and CDR3 in the TCR reads. For the PS versus PT1 abundance plots, all samples were subsampled to the same number of TCRs (28,000). Expanded TCRs were defined as absent before sensitization and observed at least eight times at the 2-week time point. TCRdb passed the public sequencing reads through fastp at Q25 and MiXCR, retaining productive beta sequences. Each CDR3 protein gets just one entry, which takes the most common genes and DNA from the rows behind it. TCRdb, not the original authors, processed these V and J calls. The sample table holds roughly 88,000 distinct CDR3 sequences, of which nearly 10% were seen once. The leading ten clones occupy around 4% of the sample.

Unmatched junction bases come to 12, with V trimmed by 6 bases and J by 10 bases. CDR1 and CDR2 (MNHEY, SVGEGT) derive from the germline V gene. Including cysteine and phenylalanine, the CDR3 has 14 amino acids. Only CDR3 DNA remains: 42 bases, in frame from the first base. The chain employs TRBV6-2 or TRBV6-3 and TRBJ2-1, and TRBD1 aligns with 7 junction nucleotides. Sequenced here: whole blood, sampled in connection with sensitization to the hapten diphenylcyclopropenone (DPC). This sequence was found in a woman in her forties with alopecia areata. Some clones in this sample may be carry-over from other donors' samples. The bases are TGTGCCAGCAGCTCACTAACAGGGGTTGGCGAGCAGTTCTTC. This yields the protein CASSSLTGVGEQFF.